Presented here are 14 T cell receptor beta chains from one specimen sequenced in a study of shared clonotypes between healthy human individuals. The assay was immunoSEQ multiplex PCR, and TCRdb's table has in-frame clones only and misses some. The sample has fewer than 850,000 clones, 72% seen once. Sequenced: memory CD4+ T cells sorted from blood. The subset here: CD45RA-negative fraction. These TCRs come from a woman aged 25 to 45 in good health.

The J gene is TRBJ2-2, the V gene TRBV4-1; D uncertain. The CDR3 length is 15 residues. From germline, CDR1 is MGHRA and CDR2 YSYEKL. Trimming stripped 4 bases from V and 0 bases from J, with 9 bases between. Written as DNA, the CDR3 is TGCGCCAGCAGCCGCGGAGAAGCGAACACCGGGGAGCTGTTTTTT. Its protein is CASSRGEANTGELFF.

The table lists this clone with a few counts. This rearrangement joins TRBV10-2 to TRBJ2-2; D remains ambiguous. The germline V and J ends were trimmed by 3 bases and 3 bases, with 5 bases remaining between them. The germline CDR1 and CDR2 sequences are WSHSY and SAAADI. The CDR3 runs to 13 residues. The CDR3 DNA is TGCGCCAGCAGTGAATTTGACACCGGGGAGCTGTTTTTT. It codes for CASSEFDTGELFF.

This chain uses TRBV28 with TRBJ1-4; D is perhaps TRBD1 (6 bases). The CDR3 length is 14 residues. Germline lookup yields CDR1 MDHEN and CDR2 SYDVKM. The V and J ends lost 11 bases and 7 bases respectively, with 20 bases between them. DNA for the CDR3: TGTGCCGTCCATAGCCCGGACAGCGGTGAAAAACTGTTTTTT. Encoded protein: CAVHSPDSGEKLFF.

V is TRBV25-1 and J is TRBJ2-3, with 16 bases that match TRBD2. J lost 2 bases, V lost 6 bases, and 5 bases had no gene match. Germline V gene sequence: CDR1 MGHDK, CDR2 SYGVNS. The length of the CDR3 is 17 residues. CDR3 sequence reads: CASRPGTSGRDTDTQYF. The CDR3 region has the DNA TGTGCCAGCAGACCCGGGACTAGCGGGAGGGACACAGATACGCAGTATTTT.

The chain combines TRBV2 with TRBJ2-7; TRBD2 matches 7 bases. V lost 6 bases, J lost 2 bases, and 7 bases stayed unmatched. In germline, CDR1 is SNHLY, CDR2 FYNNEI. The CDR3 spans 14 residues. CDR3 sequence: CASSDRLATYEQYF. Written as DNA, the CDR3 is TGTGCCAGCAGCGATCGACTAGCTACCTACGAGCAGTACTTC. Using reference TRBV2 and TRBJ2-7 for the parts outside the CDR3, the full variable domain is EPEVTQTPSHQVTQMGQEVILRCVPISNHLYFYWYRQILGQKVEFLVSFYNNEISEKSEIFDDQFSVERPDGSNFTLKIRSTKLEDSAMYFCASSDRLATYEQYFGPGTRLTVT.

For the CDR3, the DNA is TGTGCCAGCAGCTTGATGGGACAGGGGGCGAGGGCTTTCTTT. It translates to CASSLMGQGARAFF. The V call is TRBV5-6, the J call TRBJ1-1; 12 bases line up with TRBD1. V dropped 1 base and J dropped 11; count of bases not matched to a gene: 6. The CDR3 is 14 residues long. Per the germline V gene, CDR1 is SGHDT and CDR2 is YYEEEE.

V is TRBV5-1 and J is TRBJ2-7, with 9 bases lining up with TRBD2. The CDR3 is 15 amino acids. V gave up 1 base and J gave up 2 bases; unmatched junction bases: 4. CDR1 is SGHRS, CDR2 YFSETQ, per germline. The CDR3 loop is CASSLRLAGTYEQYF. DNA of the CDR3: TGCGCCAGCAGCTTGCGTCTAGCGGGGACCTACGAGCAGTACTTC.

CDR3 residues: CASSLYLGTEAFF. DNA for the CDR3: TGTGCCAGCAGCCTATACCTGGGCACTGAAGCTTTCTTT. The genes are TRBV11-3 and TRBJ1-1; D ambiguous. CDR3 length equals 13 residues. CDR1 and CDR2 from the germline V gene are SGHNT and YENEEA. V was trimmed by 5 bases and J by 4 bases, leaving 11 bases between them.

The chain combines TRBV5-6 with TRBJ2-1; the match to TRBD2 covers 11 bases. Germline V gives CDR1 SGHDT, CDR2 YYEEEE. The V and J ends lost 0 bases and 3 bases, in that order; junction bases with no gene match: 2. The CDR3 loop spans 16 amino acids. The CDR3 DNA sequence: TGTGCCAGCAGCTTGGAGACTAGCGGGGTCTACAATGAGCAGTTCTTC. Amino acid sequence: CASSLETSGVYNEQFF. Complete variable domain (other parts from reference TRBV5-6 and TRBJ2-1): DAGVTQSPTHLIKTRGQQVTLRCSPKSGHDTVSWYQQALGQGPQFIFQYYEEEERQRGNFPDRFSGHQFPNYSSELNVNALLLGDSALYLCASSLETSGVYNEQFFGPGTRLTVL.

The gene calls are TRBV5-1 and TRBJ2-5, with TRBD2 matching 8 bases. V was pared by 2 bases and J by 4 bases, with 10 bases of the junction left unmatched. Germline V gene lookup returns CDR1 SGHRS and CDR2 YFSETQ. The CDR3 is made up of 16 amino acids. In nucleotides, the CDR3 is TGCGCCAGCAGCTTCGGACCCAGCGGGAGTGTAGAGACCCAGTACTTC. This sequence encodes CASSFGPSGSVETQYF.

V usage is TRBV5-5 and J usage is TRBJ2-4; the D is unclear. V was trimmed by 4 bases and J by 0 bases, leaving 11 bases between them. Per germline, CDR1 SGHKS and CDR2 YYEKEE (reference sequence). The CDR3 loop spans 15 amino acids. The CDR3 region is CASSTLRLAKNIQYF. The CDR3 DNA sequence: TGTGCCAGCAGCACTCTTAGGCTAGCCAAAAACATTCAGTACTTC.

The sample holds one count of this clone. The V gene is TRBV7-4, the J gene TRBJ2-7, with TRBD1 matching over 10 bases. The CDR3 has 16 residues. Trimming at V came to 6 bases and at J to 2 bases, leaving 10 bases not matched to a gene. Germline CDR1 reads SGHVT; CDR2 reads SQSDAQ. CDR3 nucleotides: TGTGCCAGCAGGCTAGTGGGGACAGGGGAGACCTACGAGCAGTACTTC. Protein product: CASRLVGTGETYEQYF.

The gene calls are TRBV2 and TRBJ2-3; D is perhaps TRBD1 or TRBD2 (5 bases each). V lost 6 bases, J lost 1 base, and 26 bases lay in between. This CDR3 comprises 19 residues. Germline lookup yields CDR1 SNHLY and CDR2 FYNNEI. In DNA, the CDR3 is TGTGCCAGCAGGGATTTCCCCTCCCGGGACCGTCCTGGCACAGATACGCAGTATTTT. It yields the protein CASRDFPSRDRPGTDTQYF. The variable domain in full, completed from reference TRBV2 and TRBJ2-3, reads EPEVTQTPSHQVTQMGQEVILRCVPISNHLYFYWYRQILGQKVEFLVSFYNNEISEKSEIFDDQFSVERPDGSNFTLKIRSTKLEDSAMYFCASRDFPSRDRPGTDTQYFGPGTRLTVL.

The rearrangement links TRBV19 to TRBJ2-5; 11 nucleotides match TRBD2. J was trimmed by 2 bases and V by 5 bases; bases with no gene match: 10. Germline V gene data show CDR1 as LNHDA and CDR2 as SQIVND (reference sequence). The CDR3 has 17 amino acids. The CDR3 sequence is CASSFILGLAVQETQYF. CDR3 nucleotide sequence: TGTGCCAGTAGTTTTATTCTGGGACTAGCGGTACAAGAGACCCAGTACTTC.